The clone carrying this T cell receptor (beta chain) has at least ten counts. The data belong to a study of T cells in Graves' hyperthyroidism and ophthalmopathy. Germline V gene data show CDR1 as SNHLY and CDR2 as FYNNEI. The CDR3 is 14 residues long. Trimming took 1 base from V and 6 from J, leaving 10 bases between them. Amplification of TCR beta CDR3 regions used RNA as the template. The TCR CDR3 was amplified in a first-round RT-PCR using the HTBI primer set. MiXCR, applied by TCRdb to the multiplex PCR reads, yields one record per CDR3 protein. This sample has over 550,000 distinct CDR3 sequences, with approximately 15% found just once.

Sequences were obtained from blood. The chain employs TRBV2 and TRBJ2-1; D gene uncertain. The receptor comes from a young woman with Graves' hyperthyroidism. CDR3 protein: CASSEGQAINEQFF. The CDR3 bases are TGTGCCAGCAGTGAAGGCCAGGCTATCAATGAGCAGTTCTTC.